Detailed here is one T cell receptor (beta chain). Its antigen is undetermined. This record belongs to a study of T cell responses to AZD1222 COVID-19 vaccine. Overall study findings and caveats: Donors were mostly white British, more females; clonal diversity possibly underestimated. All repertoire sampling was performed exclusively after the peak T cell response. Just five to seven people given AZD1222 tested seropositive at baseline. CD4 TCRs associated with vaccination spanned spike, dominating at 160-218 and 743-854.

There are 11 residues in the CDR3. V was trimmed by 5 bases and J by 8 bases, leaving 7 bases between them. CDR1 and CDR2 from the germline V gene are SEHNR and FQNEAQ (reference sequence). Generated by immunoSEQ multiplex PCR, the TCRdb table keeps only in-frame clones and is missing some. The sample consists of 100,000 to 120,000 clones, approximately 89% of them appearing once. This rearrangement joins TRBV7-9 to TRBJ2-1; D is undetermined. The sequence was collected from an adult in good health. The material was peripheral blood, obtained on day 0 of MenACWY control vaccination. The CDR3 loop is CASSPVDEQFF. The DNA of the CDR3 is TGTGCCAGCAGCCCCGTCGATGAGCAGTTCTTC.